Shown below are 7 T cell receptor beta chains from a single sample sequenced in a study of blood T cells in healthy people across ages. Using a J-beta primer mix together with a sample-barcoded 5' primer, a second PCR was run for about 7 to 12 cycles. Each CDR3 protein gets one entry after TCRdb re-called the 5' RACE reads with MiXCR. The sample yields 630,000 or so distinct CDR3 sequences, roughly 32% seen once. Sample: blood. The receptors come from a woman at least 80 years old in good health.

This clonotype was detected only a few times. A much larger clone is a single base away; this may be a read error. The rearrangement links TRBV20-1 to TRBJ2-7, with a tentative D call TRBD1 (5 bases). The CDR3 runs 12 residues. Germline V lookup: CDR1 DFQATT, CDR2 SNEGSKA (reference sequence). This CDR3 is CRARLQGYEQYF. The CDR3 nucleotides read TGCAGGGCCCGACTTCAGGGCTACGAGCAGTACTTC.

V and J are TRBV5-1 and TRBJ2-1, with D perhaps matching TRBD1 or TRBD2 (5 bases each). V lost 4 bases and J lost 8, with 19 bases in between. CDR1 and CDR2 from the germline V gene are SGHRS and YFSETQ. The CDR3 has 15 residues. The CDR3 DNA follows: TGCGCCAGCAGCATACTCCAGGGTCGGACTGATGAGCAGTTCTTC. This translates into CASSILQGRTDEQFF. Full variable domain (outside the CDR3, taken from reference TRBV5-1 and TRBJ2-1): KAGVTQTPRYLIKTRGQQVTLSCSPISGHRSVSWYQQTPGQGLQFLFEYFSETQRNKGNFPGRFSGRQFSNSRSEMNVSTLELGDSALYLCASSILQGRTDEQFFGPGTRLTVL.

J is TRBJ2-6 and V is TRBV20-1; D uncertain. V was trimmed by 7 bases and J by 0 bases, leaving 10 bases between them. This CDR3 spans 14 amino acids. Germline-derived CDR1 and CDR2 are DFQATT and SNEGSKA (reference sequence). The CDR3 reads CSVGRSSGANVLTF. The CDR3 nucleotides are TGCAGTGTCGGGCGATCCTCTGGGGCCAACGTCCTGACTTTC.

On this clonotype itself: A much larger clone lies a single base off, so this may be a read error. J is TRBJ2-4 and V is TRBV5-1; D possibly corresponds to TRBD2 (6 bases). The end of the DNA aligns better with TRBJ2-7, so the J call may be wrong. This CDR3 has 14 amino acids. The germline V gene encodes CDR1 SGHRS and CDR2 YFSETQ. CDR3 coding DNA: TGCGCCAGCAGTCATACCACTAGCTGCGGCGAGCAGTACTTC. Protein product: CASSHTTSCGEQYF.

This clonotype was seen only a few times. This rearrangement joins TRBV19 to TRBJ2-3; 9 bases map to TRBD1. The germline V gene has CDR1 LNHDA and CDR2 SQIVND (reference sequence). V trimming: 6 bases; J trimming: 7 bases; junction bases outside the gene matches: 8. The length of the CDR3 is 14 residues. The CDR3 sequence is CASRPGTGLNTQYF. The CDR3 nucleotides read TGTGCCAGTAGACCCGGGACAGGGTTAAATACGCAGTATTTT.

The V and J genes are TRBV30 and TRBJ1-4; D is uncertain. The CDR3 has 14 residues. V lost 0 bases, J lost 7 bases, and 12 bases lay in between. Germline assignment: CDR1 GTSNPN and CDR2 SVGIG (reference sequence). This CDR3 is CAWSVVLGGEKLFF. In DNA form, the CDR3 reads TGTGCCTGGAGTGTCGTTTTAGGAGGTGAAAAACTGTTTTTT.

This clonotype was found a few times. A much larger clone sits a single nucleotide away, making a read error possible. V is TRBV9 and J is TRBJ2-1; possibly TRBD1 for D (6 bases). The CDR3 is 14 amino acids. Germline-derived CDR1 and CDR2 are SGDLS and YYNGEE. Trimming cost V 3 bases and J 6 bases, with 13 bases left between them. The CDR3: CASSGAQGPNEQFF. DNA for the CDR3: TGTGCCAGCAGCGGAGCACAGGGCCCCAATGAGCAGTTCTTC.